This is a list of T cell receptor beta chains from one sample in a study of blood T cell repertoires in COVID-19. Clones were read by immunoSEQ multiplex PCR, and TCRdb kept only the in-frame ones, dropping some. The sample has about 130,000 clones, roughly 90% seen once. Input material: peripheral blood. These TCRs come from a man in his sixties with COVID-19, enrolled during active disease. Both conserved end residues are part of each CDR3. A D gene is named only where the DNA matches it firmly. Size is omitted from some rows. Given values are once, few, many or a class for expanded clones.

J	V	D	size	CDR3	DNA
TRBJ1-4	TRBV19	-	-	CASSYSATNEKLFF	TGTGCCAGTAGCTACAGTGCAACTAATGAAAAACTGTTTTTT
TRBJ1-6	TRBV9	TRBD1	-	CASSVGQGNSPLHF	TGTGCCAGCAGCGTGGGACAGGGAAATTCACCCCTCCACTTT
TRBJ2-2	TRBV5-4	-	-	CASSSRMPGGELFF	TGTGCCAGCAGCTCCCGAATGCCGGGCGGGGAGCTGTTTTTT
TRBJ1-6	TRBV3-1/TRBV3-2	-	-	CASSQDESPFYNSPLHF	TGTGCCAGCAGCCAAGATGAAAGCCCCTTCTATAATTCACCCCTCCACTTT
TRBJ1-1	TRBV18	-	-	CASSPGLKNTEAFF	TGTGCCAGCTCACCAGGACTGAAGAACACTGAAGCTTTCTTT
TRBJ2-7	TRBV6-5	TRBD2	-	CASSLAGEDYEQYF	TGTGCCAGCAGTTTAGCGGGAGAGGACTACGAGCAGTACTTC
TRBJ1-4	TRBV28	TRBD1	-	CASSLLGQELFF	TGTGCCAGCAGTTTACTTGGACAGGAACTGTTTTTT
TRBJ2-3	TRBV10-2	TRBD2	-	CASSRSLAEKADTQYF	TGCGCCAGCAGCCGCTCGCTAGCGGAGAAGGCAGATACGCAGTATTTT
TRBJ1-2	TRBV25-1	-	-	CASSEPGTSNYGYTF	TGTGCCAGCAGTGAACCAGGGACTTCTAACTATGGCTACACCTTC
TRBJ2-1	TRBV19	TRBD1	-	CASSIPGTGAYNEQFF	TGTGCCAGTAGTATCCCCGGGACAGGAGCCTACAATGAGCAGTTCTTC
TRBJ1-2	TRBV2	-	-	CASSEAEPRAVFF	TGTGCCAGCAGTGAAGCCGAGCCCAGGGCAGTTTTTTTC
TRBJ1-2	TRBV5-4	TRBD1	-	CASREGTTGVYGYTF	TGTGCCAGCAGAGAGGGTACCACAGGGGTCTATGGCTACACCTTC
TRBJ2-1	TRBV11-2	TRBD2	-	CASSLEAGLYNEQFF	TGTGCCAGCAGCTTAGAAGCGGGGTTATACAATGAGCAGTTCTTC
TRBJ2-1	TRBV5-1	TRBD1	-	CASSSGDGTGLEQFF	TGCGCCAGCAGCTCCGGAGACGGGACAGGGCTTGAGCAGTTCTTC
TRBJ1-4	TRBV5-1	-	-	CASSTNPTATNEKLFF	TGCGCCAGCAGCACCAACCCGACAGCAACTAATGAAAAACTGTTTTTT
TRBJ1-5	TRBV24-1	TRBD1	-	CATSDGGTGDSNQPQHF	TGTGCCACCAGTGATGGGGGGACAGGGGACAGCAATCAGCCCCAGCATTTT
TRBJ1-2	TRBV7-9	-	-	CASSLESTGYGYTF	TGTGCCAGCAGCTTAGAATCGACAGGCTATGGCTACACCTTC
TRBJ1-1	TRBV30	-	-	CAWSARDTWGTEAFF	TGTGCCTGGAGTGCCCGGGACACCTGGGGCACTGAAGCTTTCTTT
TRBJ2-1	TRBV5-4	TRBD2	-	CASSLLTSASYNEQFF	TGTGCCAGCAGCCTATTGACTAGCGCCTCCTACAATGAGCAGTTCTTC
TRBJ2-3	TRBV5-8	-	-	CASSQRGTDTQYF	TGTGCCAGCAGTCAACGGGGCACAGATACGCAGTATTTT
TRBJ2-2	TRBV6-6	-	few	CASSFGGSGTGELFF	TGTGCCAGCAGTTTTGGGGGGTCTGGCACCGGGGAGCTGTTTTTT
TRBJ2-1	TRBV5-4	TRBD2	-	CASTASGRADEQFF	TGTGCCAGCACCGCTAGCGGGAGAGCGGATGAGCAGTTCTTC
TRBJ2-5	TRBV24-1	-	-	CATSDLEQGFSQETQYF	TGTGCCACCAGTGATTTGGAACAGGGTTTTTCTCAAGAGACCCAGTACTTC
TRBJ2-5	TRBV13	-	-	CASSSAGGPQIETQYF	TGTGCCAGCAGCTCCGCCGGGGGGCCCCAGATAGAGACCCAGTACTTC
TRBJ2-7	TRBV2	-	-	CASSEAARTVSYEQYF	TGTGCCAGCAGTGAAGCCGCCAGGACAGTCTCCTACGAGCAGTACTTC
TRBJ2-7	TRBV14	-	-	CASSPDYSYEQYF	TGTGCCAGCAGTCCCGACTACTCCTACGAGCAGTACTTC
TRBJ1-6	TRBV6-4	-	-	CASSLTGFNSPLHF	TGTGCCAGCAGCCTAACAGGGTTCAATTCACCCCTCCACTTT
TRBJ2-3	TRBV18	-	-	CASSPLQEPDTQYF	TGTGCCAGCTCACCTTTACAGGAGCCAGATACGCAGTATTTT
TRBJ2-6	TRBV7-8	-	-	CASKPDSGANVLTF	TGTGCCAGCAAACCAGACTCTGGGGCCAACGTCCTGACTTTC
TRBJ2-7	TRBV4-1	-	-	CASSQGSGISYEQYF	TGCGCCAGCAGCCAAGGCTCAGGGATCTCCTACGAGCAGTACTTC
TRBJ2-2	TRBV2	TRBD1	-	CASSRDRGNTGELFF	TGTGCCAGCAGCCGGGACAGGGGTAACACCGGGGAGCTGTTTTTT
TRBJ1-2	TRBV25-1	-	-	CASSEWGGNYGYTF	TGTGCCAGCAGTGAATGGGGGGGTAACTATGGCTACACCTTC
TRBJ1-2	TRBV11-2	-	-	CASSRDSFYGYTF	TGTGCCAGCAGCCGAGACAGTTTCTATGGCTACACCTTC
TRBJ2-2	TRBV29-1	-	-	CSVQGRTPDTGELFF	TGCAGCGTTCAGGGGCGGACTCCGGACACCGGGGAGCTGTTTTTT
TRBJ1-2	TRBV18	TRBD1	few	CASSGRTGEAGGYTF	TGTGCCAGCTCAGGACGGACAGGCGAAGCGGGCGGCTACACCTTC